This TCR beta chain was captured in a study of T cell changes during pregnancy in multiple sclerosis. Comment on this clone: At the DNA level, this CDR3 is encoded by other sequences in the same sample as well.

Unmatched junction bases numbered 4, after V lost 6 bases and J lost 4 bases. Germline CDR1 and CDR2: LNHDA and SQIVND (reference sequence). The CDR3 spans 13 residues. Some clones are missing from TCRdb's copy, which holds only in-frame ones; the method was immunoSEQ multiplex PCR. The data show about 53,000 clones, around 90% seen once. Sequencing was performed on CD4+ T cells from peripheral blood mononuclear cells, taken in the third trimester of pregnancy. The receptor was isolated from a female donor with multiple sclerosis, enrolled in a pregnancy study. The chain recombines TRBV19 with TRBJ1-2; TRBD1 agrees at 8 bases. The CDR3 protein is CASSQTGGYGYTF. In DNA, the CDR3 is TGTGCCAGTAGCCAAACAGGGGGCTATGGCTACACCTTC.